This T cell receptor beta chain was obtained from a study of OX40 agonist ivuxolimab in advanced cancers. Study context: Patients receiving dose escalation had hepatocellular carcinoma, melanoma, renal cell or head and neck cancer.

Method: immunoSEQ multiplex PCR; TCRdb's copy keeps in-frame clones and lacks some. The sample records under 90,000 clones, about 86% being singletons. V was pared by 2 bases and J by 2 bases, with 27 bases between. Germline CDR1 is MGHRA and CDR2 is YSYEKL. CDR3 length: 20 amino acids. This clone has just a few counts. Sequencing used CD4+ or CD8+ T cells sorted from blood, obtained in a trial of the OX40 agonist ivuxolimab. This sequence originates from an adult with an advanced solid tumor such as melanoma, head and neck, liver or kidney cancer. The V gene is TRBV4-1, the J gene TRBJ2-5, with D tentatively TRBD1 (7 bases). CDR3 protein: CASSQNHGGTTGLGQETQYF. CDR3 DNA sequence: TGCGCCAGCAGCCAAAATCACGGGGGCACGACAGGGCTTGGGCAAGAGACCCAGTACTTC.